Presented here are 29 T cell receptor beta chains from one specimen sequenced in a study of T cells in Graves' hyperthyroidism and ophthalmopathy. Amplified TCR beta CDR3 regions came from RNA transcripts. HTBI primers were used for first-round RT-PCR of the TCR CDR3. TCRdb re-called the multiplex PCR reads with MiXCR, one entry per CDR3 protein. The sample shows some 340,000 distinct CDR3 sequences, approximately 13% of them seen only once. Sequencing was done on a sample of blood. The receptors were sampled from a middle-aged woman with Graves' ophthalmopathy.

The chain is built from TRBV28 and TRBJ2-7; 12 nucleotides align to TRBD2. There are 18 residues in the CDR3. V lost 4 bases, J lost 2 bases, and 12 bases stayed unmatched. Germline assignment: CDR1 MDHEN and CDR2 SYDVKM. The CDR3 nucleotides are TGTGCCAGCAGTTACGATCTAGCGGGAGGGCCTTTCGCCTACGAGCAGTACTTC. This encodes CASSYDLAGGPFAYEQYF. The full variable domain, completed using reference TRBV28 and TRBJ2-7, is DVKVTQSSRYLVKRTGEKVFLECVQDMDHENMFWYRQDPGLGLRLIYFSYDVKMKEKGDIPEGYSVSREKKERFSLILESASTNQTSMYLCASSYDLAGGPFAYEQYFGPGTRLTVT.

V is TRBV27 and J is TRBJ2-2; D is unclear. The CDR3 is 15 residues long. The V gene lost 8 bases and the J gene lost 4 bases, with 17 bases spanning the gap. Germline CDR1 is MNHEY and CDR2 is SMNVEV (reference sequence). CDR3 sequence: CASSPEMISTGELFF. The CDR3 DNA reads TGTGCCAGCTCTCCAGAAATGATAAGCACCGGGGAGCTGTTTTTT.

Points on this clonotype: This may come from a read error, since a much larger clone is one base off. The chain is built from TRBV15 and TRBJ1-5; D remains unclear. CDR3 length equals 14 residues. V lost 0 bases and J lost 4, with 7 bases in between. Germline-derived CDR1 and CDR2 are LNHNV and YYDKDF (reference sequence). The chain's CDR3 is CATSRDGVNQPQHF. The CDR3 nucleotides read TGTGCCACCAGCAGAGACGGAGTAAATCAGCCCCAGCATTTT. Together with reference TRBV15 and TRBJ1-5, the CDR3 gives the full variable domain: DAMVIQNPRYQVTQFGKPVTLSCSQTLNHNVMYWYQQKSSQAPKLLFHYYDKDFNNEADTPDNFQSRRPNTSFCFLDIRSPGLGDTAMYLCATSRDGVNQPQHFGDGTRLSIL.

This clonotype was seen repeatedly, ten times or more. The rearrangement links TRBV6-1 to TRBJ2-7; 11 nucleotides line up with TRBD1. The CDR3 contains 13 residues. V trimming: 7 bases; J trimming: 5 bases; junction bases outside the gene matches: 4. Germline CDR1 is MNHNS and CDR2 is SASEGT. Here the CDR3 reads CASKDRGLNEQYF. The CDR3 DNA follows: TGTGCCAGCAAGGACAGGGGGCTCAACGAGCAGTACTTC.

The V and J genes are TRBV30 and TRBJ2-1, with 7 bases matching TRBD2. Losses at the gene ends were 5 bases for V and 4 bases for J; bases not matched to a gene: 8. The CDR3 runs to 14 residues. Germline CDR1 reads GTSNPN; CDR2 reads SVGIG (reference sequence). In nucleotides, the CDR3 is TGTGCCTGGGGGAAACTAGCGCCTTACAATGAGCAGTTCTTC. Translated: CAWGKLAPYNEQFF.

This chain uses TRBV2 with TRBJ2-7; D possibly matches TRBD1 or TRBD2 (5 bases each). Germline CDR1 and CDR2: SNHLY and FYNNEI. The CDR3 runs to 12 residues. Trimming removed 11 bases from V and 3 bases from J, with 14 bases in between. The CDR3 region has the DNA TGTGCCCAGCGGCGGCAGGGCTACGAGCAGTACTTC. Protein product: CAQRRQGYEQYF.

The chain's CDR3 is CASSQDIFREVTYNEQFF. CDR3 DNA sequence: TGCGCCAGCAGCCAAGACATCTTCAGGGAAGTGACCTACAATGAGCAGTTCTTC. The V call is TRBV4-1, the J call TRBJ2-1, with a tentative D call TRBD1 (5 bases). CDR1 is MGHRA, CDR2 YSYEKL, per germline. The CDR3 extends over 18 amino acids. The V and J ends lost 0 bases and 2 bases respectively, with 17 bases between them.

This chain links TRBV4-2 with TRBJ2-3, with TRBD2 matching over 9 bases. V dropped 1 base and J dropped 1; count of bases not matched to a gene: 9. This CDR3 comprises 18 residues. Per the germline V gene, CDR1 is LGHNA and CDR2 is YNFKEQ. The CDR3 DNA follows: TGTGCCAGCAGCCAAGTCTCTTCCTTAGCGGGGGGCACAGATACGCAGTATTTT. It specifies CASSQVSSLAGGTDTQYF.

The sample holds a few counts of this clonotype. This chain connects TRBV6-1 to TRBJ1-3; TRBD1 matches at 10 bases. This CDR3 has 15 amino acids. V trimming: 6 bases; J trimming: 4 bases; junction bases outside the gene matches: 6. From germline, CDR1 is MNHNS and CDR2 SASEGT. CDR3 protein: CASSNLGQGGNTIYF. The CDR3 region has the DNA TGTGCCAGCAGCAACCTGGGACAGGGGGGAAACACCATATATTTT.

Only a few counts were recorded for this clonotype. This rearrangement joins TRBV20-1 to TRBJ2-1; 9 nucleotides agree with TRBD2. Trimming cost V 5 bases and J 6 bases; bases outside gene matches: 11. Germline-derived CDR1 and CDR2 are DFQATT and SNEGSKA (reference sequence). This CDR3 spans 15 amino acids. The CDR3 DNA reads TGCAGTGCTCTTAAGCGGGGACTAGCCTTCAATGAGCAGTTCTTC. This encodes CSALKRGLAFNEQFF.

The sample holds many counts of this clonotype. V gene TRBV12-3 or TRBV12-4 combines with J gene TRBJ1-1, with D hard to call. The CDR3 sequence is 13 residues long. The germline V and J ends were trimmed by 2 bases and 1 base, with 5 bases remaining between them. The CDR3 DNA is TGTGCCAGCAGTTTAAGGGAGAACACTGAAGCTTTCTTT. Its translation is CASSLRENTEAFF.

The chain links TRBV13 to TRBJ1-2; tentatively, D is TRBD1 (6 bases). The CDR3 consists of 15 residues. CDR1 and CDR2 (germline): PRHDT, FYEKMQ (reference sequence). Trimming took 1 base from V and 3 from J, leaving 12 bases between them. CDR3 sequence (DNA): TGTGCCAGCAGCTTAGTCGGCAGGGGACACTATGGCTACACCTTC. Protein product: CASSLVGRGHYGYTF.

This clonotype was recorded at least ten times. The chain has TRBV29-1 and TRBJ1-2; no clear D. The length of the CDR3 is 13 residues. The germline V gene has CDR1 SQVTM and CDR2 ANQGSEA. V lost 0 bases, J lost 7 bases, and 12 bases lay in between. In DNA, the CDR3 is TGCAGCGTTGAAGACCTAATAGACCCTGGCTACACCTTC. Amino acids: CSVEDLIDPGYTF. The variable domain in full, completed from reference TRBV29-1 and TRBJ1-2, reads SAVISQKPSRDICQRGTSLTIQCQVDSQVTMMFWYRQQPGQSLTLIATANQGSEATYESGFVIDKFPISRPNLTFSTLTVSNMSPEDSSIYLCSVEDLIDPGYTFGSGTRLTVV.

The genes are TRBV9 and TRBJ2-2; D might be TRBD2 (6 bases). V was clipped by 1 base and J by 3 bases, with 16 bases between them. The CDR3 consists of 17 residues. The germline V gene encodes CDR1 SGDLS and CDR2 YYNGEE. The CDR3 region is CASSVSRGAPDTGELFF. The CDR3 DNA reads TGTGCCAGCAGCGTAAGCCGCGGGGCCCCGGACACCGGGGAGCTGTTTTTT.

This clonotype came up many times. The chain carries TRBV12-3 or TRBV12-4 and TRBJ2-1; tentatively, D is TRBD2 (5 bases). V lost 6 bases to trimming and J lost 3 bases, with 12 bases between them. The length of the CDR3 is 14 residues. The CDR3, as DNA: TGTGCCAGCAGGACCCGGGATCTCTACAATGAGCAGTTCTTC. Its translation is CASRTRDLYNEQFF.

This clonotype was detected many times. V gene TRBV12-3 or TRBV12-4 combines with J gene TRBJ1-2, with unresolved D. V lost 6 bases, J lost 5 bases, and 19 bases lay in between. This CDR3 has 15 amino acids. The CDR3 DNA follows: TGTGCCAGCAGCCTGGGCGTAAAGAGAGTTTATGGCTACACCTTC. Its translation: CASSLGVKRVYGYTF.

The table lists this clonotype with a few counts. V gene TRBV7-9 combines with J gene TRBJ2-7; TRBD1 matches 10 bases. The CDR3 loop spans 15 amino acids. Trimming at V came to 6 bases and at J to 6 bases, leaving 11 bases not matched to a gene. CDR1 and CDR2 (germline): SEHNR, FQNEAQ (reference sequence). Written as DNA, the CDR3 is TGTGCCAGCAGTTATGGCGGGACAGGGGATCGCGAGCAGTACTTC. Protein product: CASSYGGTGDREQYF.

Many counts were recorded for this clonotype. V usage is TRBV5-8 and J usage is TRBJ2-2; 11 positions match TRBD1. Germline lookup yields CDR1 SGHTS and CDR2 YDEGEE. The J segment lost 6 bases and the V segment lost 4 bases, leaving 5 bases of the junction unmatched. The CDR3 loop spans 15 amino acids. Here the CDR3 DNA reads TGTGCCAGCAGCACCCGGGACAGGGGGGCCGGGGAGCTGTTTTTT. Protein product: CASSTRDRGAGELFF.

This clonotype showed up just a few times. A read error may explain this, as a much larger clone is one base away. CDR3 bases: TGTGCCAGCGGTGTGGGGTCCCGAAGCTCCTACGAGCAGTACTTC. This encodes CASGVGSRSSYEQYF. V usage is TRBV6-1 and J usage is TRBJ2-7, with D hard to call. V dropped 8 bases and J dropped 0 bases, with 17 bases sitting between them. The germline V gene has CDR1 MNHNS and CDR2 SASEGT. The CDR3 runs to 15 residues.

This clonotype was seen at least ten times. The chain links TRBV20-1 to TRBJ2-5, with D possibly TRBD1 on 5 matching bases. CDR1 and CDR2 from the germline V gene are DFQATT and SNEGSKA (reference sequence). This CDR3 comprises 15 residues. Trimming took off 6 bases at V and 4 bases at J, with 21 bases between the two ends. The CDR3 DNA is TGCAGTGCCCCATCGGCGTCCAGGGTAGGAGAGACCCAGTACTTC. It translates to CSAPSASRVGETQYF.

This rearrangement joins TRBV5-8 to TRBJ2-5; TRBD2 might be the D (6 bases). Trimming left V 0 bases short and J 2 bases short, with 17 bases between. The CDR3 has 17 amino acids. The germline gives CDR1 SGHTS, CDR2 YDEGEE. CDR3 amino acids: CASSLDALLAHQETQYF. The CDR3 DNA reads TGTGCCAGCAGCTTGGACGCGCTCCTAGCGCATCAAGAGACCCAGTACTTC.

This clonotype has ten or more counts. The V gene is TRBV12-3 or TRBV12-4, the J gene TRBJ2-2; 15 bases map to TRBD2. The CDR3 consists of 15 residues. J gave up 6 bases and V 5 bases, and 1 base lay outside the gene matches. The DNA of the CDR3 is TGTGCCAGCAGTCGGACTAGCGGGGGGGCCGGGGAGCTGTTTTTT. Translating it yields CASSRTSGGAGELFF.

This clonotype has just a few counts. V and J are TRBV11-3 and TRBJ2-5; D may match TRBD1 or TRBD2 (5 bases each). With 5 bases removed from V and 5 bases from J, the gap between germline ends came to 9 bases. Germline CDR1 is SGHNT and CDR2 is YENEEA. The length of the CDR3 is 12 residues. The CDR3, as DNA: TGTGCCAGCAGCCGATGGGGGGAGACCCAGTACTTC. Translating it yields CASSRWGETQYF.

The rearrangement joins TRBV5-4 to TRBJ2-3, with TRBD1 identical over 8 bases. Germline CDR1 reads SGHNT; CDR2 reads YYREEE (reference sequence). With V trimmed by 2 bases and J by 6 bases, 8 bases remained unmatched. CDR3 length equals 15 residues. The CDR3 bases are TGTGCCAGCAGCTTTTCATACAGGGGGGACGATACGCAGTATTTT. As protein: CASSFSYRGDDTQYF.

This clonotype was recorded many times. V usage is TRBV12-3 or TRBV12-4 and J usage is TRBJ2-1; 8 nucleotides line up with TRBD2. The CDR3 totals 15 residues. J was trimmed by 7 bases and V by 8 bases; bases with no gene match: 13. The CDR3 sequence is CASGEGTSFENEQFF. The CDR3 DNA reads as TGTGCCAGCGGGGAGGGGACTAGTTTTGAGAATGAGCAGTTCTTC.

The genes are TRBV20-1 and TRBJ2-1; 13 bases match TRBD2. The CDR3 covers 17 residues. V shed 6 bases, J shed 6 bases, and the junction held 14 bases outside the gene matches. The germline V gene encodes CDR1 DFQATT and CDR2 SNEGSKA (reference sequence). The CDR3 sequence: CSAPGLAGARVVNEQFF. The CDR3 DNA follows: TGCAGTGCCCCCGGACTAGCGGGAGCACGGGTAGTCAATGAGCAGTTCTTC.

This clonotype has more than one count but fewer than ten. This sequence joins TRBV18 and TRBJ2-2; D gene unclear. V lost 3 bases and J 3 bases, leaving 14 bases between the germline ends. This CDR3 has 16 amino acids. CDR1 and CDR2 from the germline V gene are KGHSH and LQKENI. CDR3 nucleotides: TGTGCCAGCTCACCCATCCTGGTCACCTACACCGGGGAGCTGTTTTTT. Protein: CASSPILVTYTGELFF.

This clonotype has ten or more counts. V and J are TRBV2 and TRBJ1-2, with 9 nucleotides matching TRBD1. This CDR3 has 15 amino acids. From germline, CDR1 is SNHLY and CDR2 FYNNEI. V lost 3 bases to trimming and J lost 4 bases; unmatched junction nucleotides: 6. CDR3 loop: CASSESGQGTYGYTF. The DNA of the CDR3 is TGTGCCAGCAGTGAGAGTGGACAGGGGACCTATGGCTACACCTTC. Full variable domain (remainder filled in from reference TRBV2 and TRBJ1-2): EPEVTQTPSHQVTQMGQEVILRCVPISNHLYFYWYRQILGQKVEFLVSFYNNEISEKSEIFDDQFSVERPDGSNFTLKIRSTKLEDSAMYFCASSESGQGTYGYTFGSGTRLTVV.

This clonotype occurred many times. This sequence joins TRBV7-2 and TRBJ2-5; D may match TRBD1 or TRBD2 (5 bases each). The germline V and J ends were trimmed by 8 bases and 2 bases, with 12 bases remaining between them. The V gene's germline CDR1 is SGHTA and CDR2 FQGNSA. The CDR3 runs to 13 residues. This CDR3 reads CASQRGPQETQYF. The CDR3 coding sequence is TGTGCCAGCCAAAGGGGACCTCAAGAGACCCAGTACTTC.